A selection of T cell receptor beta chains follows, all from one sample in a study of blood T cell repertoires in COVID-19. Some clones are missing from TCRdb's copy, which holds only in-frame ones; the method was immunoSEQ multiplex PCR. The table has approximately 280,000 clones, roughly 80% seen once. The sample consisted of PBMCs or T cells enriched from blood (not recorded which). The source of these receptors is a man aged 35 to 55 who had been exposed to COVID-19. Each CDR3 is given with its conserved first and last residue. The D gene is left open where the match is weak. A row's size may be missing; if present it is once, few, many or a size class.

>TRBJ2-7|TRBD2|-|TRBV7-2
TGTGCCAGCAGCGAAATGGGACTAGCGGGCATCCAGTACTTC
CASSEMGLAGIQYF
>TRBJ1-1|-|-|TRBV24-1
TGTGCCACCAGTGACCCCAGTACTGAAGCTTTCTTT
CATSDPSTEAFF
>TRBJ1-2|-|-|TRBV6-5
TGTGCCAGCAGTTTCGATTTAGCCTTAGGAAATGGCTACACCTTC
CASSFDLALGNGYTF
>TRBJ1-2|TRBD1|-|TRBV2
TGTGCCAGCCAGGACAGGGGCCCATATGGCTACACCTTC
CASQDRGPYGYTF
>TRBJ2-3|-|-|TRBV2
TGTGCCAGCAGTAGTAGCGGATATAGCACAGATACGCAGTATTTT
CASSSSGYSTDTQYF
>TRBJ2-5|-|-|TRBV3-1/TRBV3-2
TGTGCCAGCAGCCAAAGACGAGGGTACGAGACCCAGTACTTC
CASSQRRGYETQYF
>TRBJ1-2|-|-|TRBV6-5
TGTGCCAGCAGTCTAGGACAGCCGCTTGACTACACCTTC
CASSLGQPLDYTF
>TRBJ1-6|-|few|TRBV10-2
TGCGCCAGCAGGGATCCCCAGGCCCTCCACTTT
CASRDPQALHF
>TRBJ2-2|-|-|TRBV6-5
TGTGCCAGCAGTCTGGGCGCGGGCACCGGGGAGCTGTTTTTT
CASSLGAGTGELFF
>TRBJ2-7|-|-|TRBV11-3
TGTGCCAGCAGGTTCCAGGGGGGCCCCTACGAGCAGTACTTC
CASRFQGGPYEQYF
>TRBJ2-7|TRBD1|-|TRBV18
TGTGCCAGCTCACTCGGGACAGACTACGAGCAGTACTTC
CASSLGTDYEQYF
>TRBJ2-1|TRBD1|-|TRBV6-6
TGTGCCAGCAGTCCCGGGACAGGGGGAGGAAGTTCCTACAATGAGCAGTTCTTC
CASSPGTGGGSSYNEQFF
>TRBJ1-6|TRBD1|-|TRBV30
TGTGCCTGGAGTAGACAGGGGCGCCGATCCCCCTATAATTCACCCCTCCACTTT
CAWSRQGRRSPYNSPLHF
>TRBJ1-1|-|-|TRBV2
TGTGCCAGCAGTAAAACAGCTAACACTGAAGCTTTCTTT
CASSKTANTEAFF
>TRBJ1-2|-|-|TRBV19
TGTGCCAGTAGTCTCTCAGACGGAGGAGGCTATGGCTACACCTTC
CASSLSDGGGYGYTF
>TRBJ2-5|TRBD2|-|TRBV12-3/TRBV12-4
TGTGCCAGCAGTTCGCGGGAGGGGGGGACCCAGTACTTC
CASSSREGGTQYF
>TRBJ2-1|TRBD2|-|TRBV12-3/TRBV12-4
TGTGCCAGCCGGGGGGTAGTTTACAATGAGCAGTTCTTC
CASRGVVYNEQFF
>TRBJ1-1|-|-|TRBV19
TGTGCCAGTAGTATGATGGGGGCTTCTGAAGCTTTCTTT
CASSMMGASEAFF
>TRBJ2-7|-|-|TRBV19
TGTGCCAGTAGTGCGGGGGACAACCTCTACGAGCAGTACTTC
CASSAGDNLYEQYF
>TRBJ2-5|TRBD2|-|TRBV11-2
TGTGCCAGCAGGCGACTAGCGGGAGATAGGGAGACCCAGTACTTC
CASRRLAGDRETQYF
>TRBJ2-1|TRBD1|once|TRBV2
TGTGCCAGCAGGCCCGGACAGGGGGCGCCCTATGAGCAGTTCTTC
CASRPGQGAPYEQFF
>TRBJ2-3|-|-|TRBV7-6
TGTGCCAGCAGCTTAGTTAGAGGAGAGGTTGCAGATACGCAGTATTTT
CASSLVRGEVADTQYF
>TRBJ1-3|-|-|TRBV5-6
TGTGCCAGCAGCGGAGAGACGTACTCTGGAAACACCATATATTTT
CASSGETYSGNTIYF
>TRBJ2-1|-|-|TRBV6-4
TGTGCCAGCAGTGCTTTACAGGGAAGTTCCAATGAGCAGTTCTTC
CASSALQGSSNEQFF
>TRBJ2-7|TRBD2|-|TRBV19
TGTGCCAGTAGTATTAGGGGCAGGGCAAGCGGGAATTTGGGCGAGCAGTACTTC
CASSIRGRASGNLGEQYF
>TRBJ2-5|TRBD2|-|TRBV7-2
TGTGCCAGCAGGGTCGGGGGGCAAGAGACCCAGTACTTC
CASRVGGQETQYF
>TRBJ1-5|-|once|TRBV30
TGTGCCTGGAGGGGGGGAGGAAGTCAGCCCCAGCATTTT
CAWRGGGSQPQHF
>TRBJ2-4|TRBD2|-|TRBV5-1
TGCGCCAGCAGCTTGGAAGGACTAGCGGCTCCCGGCGGGACCAAAAACATTCAGTACTTC
CASSLEGLAAPGGTKNIQYF
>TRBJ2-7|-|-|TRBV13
TGTGCCAGCAGCTTACTAGCTGACGGGTTCAGAAACGAGCAGTACTTC
CASSLLADGFRNEQYF
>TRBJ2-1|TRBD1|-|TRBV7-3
TGTGCCAGCAGCCCAAGACAGGGGCTCGGCAATGAGCAGTTCTTC
CASSPRQGLGNEQFF
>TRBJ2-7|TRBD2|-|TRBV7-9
TGTGCCAGCAGCTCCTGGAGGGGAGGGCTGTACGAGCAGTACTTC
CASSSWRGGLYEQYF
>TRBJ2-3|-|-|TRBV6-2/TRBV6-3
TGTGCCAGCAGTTACTCGACAGGACGACGCACAGATACGCAGTATTTT
CASSYSTGRRTDTQYF
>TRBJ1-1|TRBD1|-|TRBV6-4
TGTGCCAGCAAAAGGACAGGCGGAGACACTGAAGCTTTCTTT
CASKRTGGDTEAFF
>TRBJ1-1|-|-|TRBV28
TGTGCCAGCAGGTTCGACAGAACAAACACTGAAGCTTTCTTT
CASRFDRTNTEAFF
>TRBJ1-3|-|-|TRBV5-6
TGTGCCAGCACGCAACTCTCTGGAAACACCATATATTTT
CASTQLSGNTIYF
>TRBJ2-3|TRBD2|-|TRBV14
TGTGCCAGCAGCCTTTACCTTAGCGGGAGTGGAGATACGCAGTATTTT
CASSLYLSGSGDTQYF
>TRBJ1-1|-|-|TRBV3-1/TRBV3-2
TGTGCCAGCAGCCAAAGCAGGACATTAGCAGCTTTCTTT
CASSQSRTLAAFF
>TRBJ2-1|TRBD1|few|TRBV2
TGTGCCAGCTCGAGGGACAGGGGGTTCGGTGAGCAGTTCTTC
CASSRDRGFGEQFF
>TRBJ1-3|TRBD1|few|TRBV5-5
TGTGCCAGCAGCCTAGGTACAGGGGCCGGAAACACCATATATTTT
CASSLGTGAGNTIYF
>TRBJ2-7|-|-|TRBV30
TGTGCCTGGAGTGTTACCAGGGACTACGAGCAGTACTTC
CAWSVTRDYEQYF
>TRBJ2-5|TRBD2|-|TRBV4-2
TGTGCCAGCAGCCAAGAAACGGGCCGGGGGGGGACCCAGTACTTC
CASSQETGRGGTQYF
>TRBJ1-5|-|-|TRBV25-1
TGTGCCAGCAGCCAGACCTCCACAGGGCCTAATCAGCCCCAGCATTTT
CASSQTSTGPNQPQHF
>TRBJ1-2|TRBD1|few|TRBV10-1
TGCGCCAGCAGTGAGTCGGGCAGGACAGGGCTCGCCTTC
CASSESGRTGLAF
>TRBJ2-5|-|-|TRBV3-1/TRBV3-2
TGTGCCAGCAGCCGACGAGGAGTTACAGAGACCCAGTACTTC
CASSRRGVTETQYF
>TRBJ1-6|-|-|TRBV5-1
TGCGCCAGCAGCATTACCTCAGGGGTAAATTCACCCCTCCACTTT
CASSITSGVNSPLHF
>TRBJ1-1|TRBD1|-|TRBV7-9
TGTGCCAGCAGCATGGAGAACAGGGGAATCCCTGAAGCTTTCTTT
CASSMENRGIPEAFF
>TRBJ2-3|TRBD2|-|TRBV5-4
TGTGCCAGCAGCTTCTCTAGCGGGAGGTCAAATACGCAGTATTTT
CASSFSSGRSNTQYF
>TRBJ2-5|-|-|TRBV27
TGTGCCAGCGGGCCGCAGGGAGAGACCCAGTACTTC
CASGPQGETQYF
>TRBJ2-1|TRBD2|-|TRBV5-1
TGCGCCAGCAGCTTGGTTGTCCGGTTGGCTAGCGGGAGTCATGAGCAGTTCTTC
CASSLVVRLASGSHEQFF
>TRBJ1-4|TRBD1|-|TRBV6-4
TGTGCCAGCATCCTAGACAGGGACCAAGCAACTAATGAAAAACTGTTTTTT
CASILDRDQATNEKLFF
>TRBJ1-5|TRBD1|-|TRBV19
TGTGCCAGTACCGACCTCGGACAGGGAGGGCGTCAGCCCCAGCATTTT
CASTDLGQGGRQPQHF
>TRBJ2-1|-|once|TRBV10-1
TGCGCCAGCAGTTCAGGGGATAGCTCCTACAATGAGCAGTTCTTC
CASSSGDSSYNEQFF
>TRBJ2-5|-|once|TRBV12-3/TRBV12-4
TGTGCCAGCACCTGGGGCAGGCAAGAGACCCAGTACTTC
CASTWGRQETQYF
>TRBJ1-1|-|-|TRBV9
TGTGCCAGCAGGGAGATAATGAACACTGAAGCTTTCTTT
CASREIMNTEAFF
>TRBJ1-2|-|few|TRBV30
TGTGCCTGGAGTTTAAACTATGGCTACACCTTC
CAWSLNYGYTF
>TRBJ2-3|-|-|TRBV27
TGTGCCAGCAAGCGTTCGACAGGAAACACAGATACGCAGTATTTT
CASKRSTGNTDTQYF
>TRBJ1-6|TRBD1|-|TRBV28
TGTGCCAGCAGTCTAGGACAGGGCTATTCACCCCTCCACTTT
CASSLGQGYSPLHF
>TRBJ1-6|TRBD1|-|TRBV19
TGTGCCAGTAGAATTGGGACAGAAAATTCACCCCTCCACTTT
CASRIGTENSPLHF
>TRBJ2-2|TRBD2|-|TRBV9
TGTGCCAGCAGCGTAGGGACTAGCGGGACCACCGGGGAGCTGTTTTTT
CASSVGTSGTTGELFF